A single sample is the source of the 5 T cell receptor beta chains below, sequenced in a study of cytomegalovirus exposure and HLA in healthy donors. PCR amplification relied on 60 Vbeta primers (plus 13 Jbeta primers). Profiling relied on immunoSEQ multiplex PCR, and the TCRdb table lists in-frame clones only, not all of them. The profile shows more than 110,000 clones, 80% of them singletons. The source material was PBMCs. The receptors stem from a man in his forties or fifties in good health and CMV-seropositive.

This clone was detected only once. The germline gene is not matched at one end of the junction; a read error may be the cause. This chain connects TRBV4-2 to TRBJ1-5; 7 bases are a match to TRBD1. Germline V gene lookup returns CDR1 LGHNA and CDR2 YNFKEQ. The CDR3 is made up of 15 amino acids. CDR3 in DNA: TGTGCCAGCAGACAAGCAGGGGGTGAGGGTCAGCCCCAGCATTTT. Translation gives CASRQAGGEGQPQHF.

This rearrangement joins TRBV19 to TRBJ2-1, with D maybe TRBD1 (6 bases). V lost 0 bases and J lost 10, with 13 bases in between. Per the germline V gene, CDR1 is LNHDA and CDR2 is SQIVND (reference sequence). The CDR3 is made up of 14 amino acids. The CDR3: CASSIERARGEQFF. The CDR3 DNA reads as TGTGCCAGTAGTATAGAGCGGGCGAGGGGGGAGCAGTTCTTC.

V usage is TRBV27 and J usage is TRBJ2-7, with a weak D call TRBD1 (5 bases). The V and J ends lost 3 bases and 7 bases respectively, with 10 bases between them. The CDR3 is 12 residues long. Germline lookup yields CDR1 MNHEY and CDR2 SMNVEV (reference sequence). The CDR3 reads CASSFRVGEQYF. The CDR3 bases are TGTGCCAGCAGTTTCAGGGTTGGGGAGCAGTACTTC.

This rearrangement joins TRBV4-2 to TRBJ2-2; 11 positions match TRBD1. Losses at the gene ends were 4 bases for V and 4 bases for J; bases not matched to a gene: 11. Germline CDR1 LGHNA, CDR2 YNFKEQ. This CDR3 is built from 18 residues. In nucleotides, the CDR3 is TGTGCCAGCAGCCCCTCTCCAACCGGGACAGGGGGCACCGGGGAGCTGTTTTTT. Protein product: CASSPSPTGTGGTGELFF.

The chain employs TRBV5-6 and TRBJ1-6; TRBD1 might be the D (5 bases). The germline CDR1 and CDR2 sequences are SGHDT and YYEEEE. V lost 1 base to trimming and J lost 6 bases, with 14 bases between them. The CDR3 has 16 residues. CDR3 nucleotide sequence: TGTGCCAGCAGCTTGTTGGAGGGACGGTTTAATTCACCCCTCCACTTT. As protein: CASSLLEGRFNSPLHF.